Listed below are T cell receptor beta chains from one sample, sequenced in a study of T cell repertoires in cytomegalovirus infection. TCRdb re-called the reads with MiXCR, one entry per CDR3 protein. The sample lists 200,000 to 300,000 distinct CDR3 sequences, roughly 13% occurring once. The specimen was PBMCs. These receptors were taken from a human donor in good health (CMV status not recorded). Some clones in this sample may be carry-over from other donors' samples. The CDR3 runs from the conserved cysteine through the conserved F or W. D genes are given only for firm matches. Where a row states a size, it is once, few, many or the class of an expanded clone; other rows omit it.

D	V	J	size	CDR3
NA	TRBV7-9	TRBJ1-2	NA	CASRIAGDRSGYTF
TRBD1	TRBV18	TRBJ2-5	many	CASTGGAGETQYF
TRBD1	TRBV5-1	TRBJ1-4	NA	CASSLDETGYGEKLFF
TRBD2	TRBV6-1	TRBJ2-7	many	CASRAAGGSGDEQYF
TRBD1	TRBV6-5	TRBJ1-1	many	CASGTKTGANMNTEAFF
NA	TRBV7-2	TRBJ1-2	many	CASSSSGSFWGYTF
TRBD2	TRBV7-6	TRBJ2-1	many	CASAPRGGLNEQFF
NA	TRBV12-3/TRBV12-4	TRBJ1-1	many	CASSLEFGTEAFF
NA	TRBV5-8	TRBJ1-5	few	CASSLAWGGEQPQHF
NA	TRBV2	TRBJ1-2	few	CASTLKRVSWAGYTF
NA	TRBV2	TRBJ2-3	NA	CASSDLGEDTQYF
TRBD1	TRBV20-1	TRBJ1-6	NA	CSARDRGQSYNSPLHF
TRBD2	TRBV27	TRBJ2-7	NA	CASSSTSRGSYEQYF
TRBD1	TRBV7-2	TRBJ1-2	many	CASSSQGQGYGYTF
NA	TRBV11-2	TRBJ1-6	many	CASSPSSRAYNSPLHF
TRBD1	TRBV2	TRBJ1-2	many	CASSEITGVYGYTF
NA	TRBV5-1	TRBJ1-4	many	CASSLNPATNEKLFF